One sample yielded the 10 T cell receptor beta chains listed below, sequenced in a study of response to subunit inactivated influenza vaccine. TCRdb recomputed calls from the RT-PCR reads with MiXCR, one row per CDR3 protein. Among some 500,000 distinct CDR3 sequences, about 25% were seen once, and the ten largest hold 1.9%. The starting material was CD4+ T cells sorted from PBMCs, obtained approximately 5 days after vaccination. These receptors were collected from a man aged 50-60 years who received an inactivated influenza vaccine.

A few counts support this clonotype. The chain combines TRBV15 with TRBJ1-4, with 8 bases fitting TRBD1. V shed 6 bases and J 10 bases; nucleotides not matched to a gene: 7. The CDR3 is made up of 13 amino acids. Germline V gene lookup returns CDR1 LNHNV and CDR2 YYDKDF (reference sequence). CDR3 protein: CATRTQQGGKLFF. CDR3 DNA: TGTGCCACCAGAACCCAACAGGGGGGAAAACTGTTTTTT.

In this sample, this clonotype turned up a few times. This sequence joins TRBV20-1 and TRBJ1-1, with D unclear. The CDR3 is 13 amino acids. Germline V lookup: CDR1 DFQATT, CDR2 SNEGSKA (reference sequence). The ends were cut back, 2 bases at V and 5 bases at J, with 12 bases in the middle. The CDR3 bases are TGCAGTGCTAGAAGAGGCGAGGTGACTGAAGCTTTCTTT. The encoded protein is CSARRGEVTEAFF.

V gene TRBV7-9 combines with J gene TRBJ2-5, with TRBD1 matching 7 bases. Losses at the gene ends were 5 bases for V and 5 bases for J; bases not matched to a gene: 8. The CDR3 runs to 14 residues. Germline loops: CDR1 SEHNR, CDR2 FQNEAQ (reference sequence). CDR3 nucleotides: TGTGCCAGCAGCAGAACACAGGGGTTCGAGACCCAGTACTTC. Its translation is CASSRTQGFETQYF.

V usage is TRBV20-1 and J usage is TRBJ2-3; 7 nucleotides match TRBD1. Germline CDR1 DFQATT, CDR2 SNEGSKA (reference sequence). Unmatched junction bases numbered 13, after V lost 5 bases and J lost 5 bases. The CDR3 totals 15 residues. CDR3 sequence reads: CSAEGMRGRGDTQYF. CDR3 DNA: TGCAGTGCTGAGGGGATGAGGGGGCGAGGAGATACGCAGTATTTT.

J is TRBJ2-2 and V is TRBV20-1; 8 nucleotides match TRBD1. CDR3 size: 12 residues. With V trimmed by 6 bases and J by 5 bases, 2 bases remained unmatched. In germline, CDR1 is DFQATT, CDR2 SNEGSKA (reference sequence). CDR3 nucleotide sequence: TGCAGTGCCCAGGGGGCAACCGGGGAGCTGTTTTTT. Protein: CSAQGATGELFF.

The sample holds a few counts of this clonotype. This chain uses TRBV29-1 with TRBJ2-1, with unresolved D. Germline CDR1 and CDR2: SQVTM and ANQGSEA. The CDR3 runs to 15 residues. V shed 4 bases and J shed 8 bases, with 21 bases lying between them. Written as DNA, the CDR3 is TGCAGCGTTGGCGGTTTGGCTAGTTCTGTGGATGAGCAGTTCTTC. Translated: CSVGGLASSVDEQFF.

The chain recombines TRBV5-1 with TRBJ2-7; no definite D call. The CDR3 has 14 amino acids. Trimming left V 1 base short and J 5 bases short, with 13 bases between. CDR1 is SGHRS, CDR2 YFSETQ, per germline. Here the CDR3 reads CASSLLRMVDEQYF. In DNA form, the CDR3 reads TGCGCCAGCAGCTTGTTGCGCATGGTTGACGAGCAGTACTTC. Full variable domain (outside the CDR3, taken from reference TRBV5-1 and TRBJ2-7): KAGVTQTPRYLIKTRGQQVTLSCSPISGHRSVSWYQQTPGQGLQFLFEYFSETQRNKGNFPGRFSGRQFSNSRSEMNVSTLELGDSALYLCASSLLRMVDEQYFGPGTRLTVT.

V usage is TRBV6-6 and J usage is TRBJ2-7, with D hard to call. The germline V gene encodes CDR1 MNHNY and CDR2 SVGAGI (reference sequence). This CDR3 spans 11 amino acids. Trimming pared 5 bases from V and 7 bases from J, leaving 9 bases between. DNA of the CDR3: TGTGCCAGCAGTGCTGCAGGAGAGCAGTACTTC. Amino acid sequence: CASSAAGEQYF.

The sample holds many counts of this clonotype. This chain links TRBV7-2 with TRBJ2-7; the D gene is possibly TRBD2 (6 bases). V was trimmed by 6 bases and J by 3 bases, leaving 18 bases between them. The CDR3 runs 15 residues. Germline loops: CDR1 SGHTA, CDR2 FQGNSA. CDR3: CASSVQGAGHYEQYF. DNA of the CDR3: TGTGCCAGCAGTGTACAAGGGGCGGGGCACTACGAGCAGTACTTC.

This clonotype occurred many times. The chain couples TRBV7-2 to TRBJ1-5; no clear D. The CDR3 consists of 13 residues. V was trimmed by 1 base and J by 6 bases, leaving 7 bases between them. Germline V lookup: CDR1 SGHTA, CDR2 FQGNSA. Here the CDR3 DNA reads TGTGCCAGCAGCTTAGACGATCGTCAGCCCCAGCATTTT. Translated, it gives CASSLDDRQPQHF.